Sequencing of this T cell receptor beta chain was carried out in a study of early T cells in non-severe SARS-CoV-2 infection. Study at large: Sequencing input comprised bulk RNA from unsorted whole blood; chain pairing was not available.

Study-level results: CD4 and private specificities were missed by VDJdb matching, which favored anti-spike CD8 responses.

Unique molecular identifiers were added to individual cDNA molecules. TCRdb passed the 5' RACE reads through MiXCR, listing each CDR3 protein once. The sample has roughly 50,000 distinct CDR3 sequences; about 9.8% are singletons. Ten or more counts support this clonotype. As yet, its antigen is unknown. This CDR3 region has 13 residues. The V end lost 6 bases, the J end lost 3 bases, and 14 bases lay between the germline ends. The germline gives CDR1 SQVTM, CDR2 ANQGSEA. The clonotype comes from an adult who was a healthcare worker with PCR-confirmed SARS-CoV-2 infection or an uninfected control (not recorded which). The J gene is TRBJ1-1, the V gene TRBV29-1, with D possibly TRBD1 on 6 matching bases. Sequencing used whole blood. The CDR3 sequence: CSVRRDTYTEAFF. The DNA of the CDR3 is TGCAGCGTAAGGCGGGACACCTACACTGAAGCTTTCTTT.